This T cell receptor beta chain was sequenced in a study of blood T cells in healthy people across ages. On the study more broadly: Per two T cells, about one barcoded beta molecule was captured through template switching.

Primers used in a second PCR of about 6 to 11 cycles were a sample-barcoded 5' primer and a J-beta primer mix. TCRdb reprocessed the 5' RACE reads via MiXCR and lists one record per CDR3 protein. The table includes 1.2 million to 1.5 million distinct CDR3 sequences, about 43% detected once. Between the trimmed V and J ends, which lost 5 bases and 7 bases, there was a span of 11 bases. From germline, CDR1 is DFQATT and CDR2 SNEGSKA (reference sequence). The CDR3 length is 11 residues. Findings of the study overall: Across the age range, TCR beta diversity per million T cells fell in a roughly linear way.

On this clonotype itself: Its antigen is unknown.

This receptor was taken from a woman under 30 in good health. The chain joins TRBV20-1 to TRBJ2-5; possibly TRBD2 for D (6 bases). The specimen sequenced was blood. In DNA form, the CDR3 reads TGCAGTGCTGATAACGGGGGGACCCAGTACTTC. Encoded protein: CSADNGGTQYF.